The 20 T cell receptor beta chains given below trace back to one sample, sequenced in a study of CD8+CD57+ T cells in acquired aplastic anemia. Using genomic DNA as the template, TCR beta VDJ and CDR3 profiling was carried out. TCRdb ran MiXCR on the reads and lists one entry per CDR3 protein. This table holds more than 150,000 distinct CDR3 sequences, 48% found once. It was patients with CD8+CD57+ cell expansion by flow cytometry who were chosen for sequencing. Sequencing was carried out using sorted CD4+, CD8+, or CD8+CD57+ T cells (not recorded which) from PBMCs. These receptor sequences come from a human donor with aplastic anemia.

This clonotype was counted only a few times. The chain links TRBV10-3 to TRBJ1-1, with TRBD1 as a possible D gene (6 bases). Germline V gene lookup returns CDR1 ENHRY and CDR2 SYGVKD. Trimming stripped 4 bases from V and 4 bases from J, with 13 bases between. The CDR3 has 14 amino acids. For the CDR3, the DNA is TGTGCCATCAGTGTACAGGGCATTGGCACTGAAGCTTTCTTT. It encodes CAISVQGIGTEAFF.

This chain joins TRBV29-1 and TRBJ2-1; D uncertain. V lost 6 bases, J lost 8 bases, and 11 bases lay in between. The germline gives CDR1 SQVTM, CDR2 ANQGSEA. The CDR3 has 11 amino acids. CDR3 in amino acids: CSVDRWDEQFF. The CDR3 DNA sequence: TGCAGCGTAGATCGCTGGGATGAGCAGTTCTTC.

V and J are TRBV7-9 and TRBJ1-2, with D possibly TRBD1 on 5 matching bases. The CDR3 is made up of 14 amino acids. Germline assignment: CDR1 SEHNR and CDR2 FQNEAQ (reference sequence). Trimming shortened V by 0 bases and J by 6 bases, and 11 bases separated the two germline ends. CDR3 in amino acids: CASSLAGEGHGYTF. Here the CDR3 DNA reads TGTGCCAGCAGCTTAGCGGGGGAGGGGCATGGCTACACCTTC. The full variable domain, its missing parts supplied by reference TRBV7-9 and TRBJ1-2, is DTGVSQNPRHKITKRGQNVTFRCDPISEHNRLYWYRQTLGQGPEFLTYFQNEAQLEKSRLLSDRFSAERPKGSFSTLEIQRTEQGDSAMYLCASSLAGEGHGYTFGSGTRLTVV.

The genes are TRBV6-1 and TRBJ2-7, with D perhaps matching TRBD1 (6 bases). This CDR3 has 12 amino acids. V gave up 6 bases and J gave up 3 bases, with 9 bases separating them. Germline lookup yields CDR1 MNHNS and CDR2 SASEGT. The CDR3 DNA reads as TGTGCCAGCAGGGGGGCAAGCTACGAGCAGTACTTC. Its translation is CASRGASYEQYF.

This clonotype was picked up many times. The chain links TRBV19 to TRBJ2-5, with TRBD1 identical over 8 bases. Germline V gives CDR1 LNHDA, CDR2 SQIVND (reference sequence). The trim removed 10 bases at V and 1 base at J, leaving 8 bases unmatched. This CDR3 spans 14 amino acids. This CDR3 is CATATGDLQETQYF. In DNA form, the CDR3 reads TGTGCCACCGCGACAGGGGACCTCCAAGAGACCCAGTACTTC.

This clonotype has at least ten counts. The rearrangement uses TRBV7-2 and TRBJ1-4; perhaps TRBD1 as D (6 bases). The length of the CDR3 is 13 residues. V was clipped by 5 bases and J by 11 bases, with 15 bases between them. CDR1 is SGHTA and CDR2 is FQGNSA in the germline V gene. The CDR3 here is CASSPQGGEKLFF. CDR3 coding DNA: TGTGCCAGCAGCCCACAGGGAGGCGAGAAACTGTTTTTT.

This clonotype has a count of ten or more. The CDR3 coding sequence is TGTGCCAGCAGCAAAGACTACTACGAGCAGTACTTC. This codes for CASSKDYYEQYF. The chain links TRBV5-6 to TRBJ2-7; the D gene is possibly TRBD2 (5 bases). From germline, CDR1 is SGHDT and CDR2 YYEEEE. Trimming shortened V by 4 bases and J by 3 bases, and 8 bases separated the two germline ends. This CDR3 has 12 residues.

CDR3 sequence (DNA): TGTGCCAGCAGTGAATATGTATGGAGGAACACTGAAGCTTTCTTT. Translation: CASSEYVWRNTEAFF. The chain employs TRBV25-1 and TRBJ1-1; D unclear. V lost 0 bases, J lost 1 base, and 9 bases lay in between. The CDR3 has 15 residues. Germline V CDR1 and CDR2: MGHDK, SYGVNS. Combining the CDR3 with reference TRBV25-1 and TRBJ1-1 gives the whole variable domain EADIYQTPRYLVIGTGKKITLECSQTMGHDKMYWYQQDPGMELHLIHYSYGVNSTEKGDLSSESTVSRIRTEHFPLTLESARPSHTSQYLCASSEYVWRNTEAFFGQGTRLTVV.

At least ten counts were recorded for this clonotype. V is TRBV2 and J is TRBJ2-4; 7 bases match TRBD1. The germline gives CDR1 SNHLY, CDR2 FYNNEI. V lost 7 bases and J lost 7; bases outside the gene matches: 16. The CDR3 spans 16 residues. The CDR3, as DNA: TGTGCCAGCACTCGTTTAGGGGGCGACCGACTGAACATTCAGTACTTC. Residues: CASTRLGGDRLNIQYF.

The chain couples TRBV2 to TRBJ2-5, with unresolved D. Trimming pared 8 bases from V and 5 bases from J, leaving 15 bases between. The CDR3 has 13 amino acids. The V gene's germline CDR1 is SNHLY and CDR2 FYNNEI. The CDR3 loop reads CASHERLEETQYF. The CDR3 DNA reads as TGTGCCAGCCATGAGCGCCTAGAGGAGACCCAGTACTTC.

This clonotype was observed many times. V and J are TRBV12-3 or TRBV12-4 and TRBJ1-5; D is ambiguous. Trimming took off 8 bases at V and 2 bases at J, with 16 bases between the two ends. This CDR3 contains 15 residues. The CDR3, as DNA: TGTGCCAGCCGGAGTATCCGAGGCGGCAATCAGCCCCAGCATTTT. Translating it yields CASRSIRGGNQPQHF.

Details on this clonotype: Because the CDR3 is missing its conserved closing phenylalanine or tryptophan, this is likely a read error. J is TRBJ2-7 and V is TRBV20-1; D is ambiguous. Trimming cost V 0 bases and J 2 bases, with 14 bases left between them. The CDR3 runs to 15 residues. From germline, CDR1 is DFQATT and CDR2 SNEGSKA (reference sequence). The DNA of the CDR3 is TGCAGTGCTAGAGATCTCGAAGGGTCTGCCTACGAGCAGTACCTC. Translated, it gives CSARDLEGSAYEQYL.

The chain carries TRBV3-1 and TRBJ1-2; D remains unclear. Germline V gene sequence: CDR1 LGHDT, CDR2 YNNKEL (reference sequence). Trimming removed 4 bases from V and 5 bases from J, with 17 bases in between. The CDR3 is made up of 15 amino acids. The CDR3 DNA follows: TGTGCCAGCAGCCCCCGATGGACGGATCCGTATGGCTACACCTTC. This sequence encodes CASSPRWTDPYGYTF. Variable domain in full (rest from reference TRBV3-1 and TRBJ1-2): DTAVSQTPKYLVTQMGNDKSIKCEQNLGHDTMYWYKQDSKKFLKIMFSYNNKELIINETVPNRFSPKSPDKAHLNLHINSLELGDSAVYFCASSPRWTDPYGYTFGSGTRLTVV.

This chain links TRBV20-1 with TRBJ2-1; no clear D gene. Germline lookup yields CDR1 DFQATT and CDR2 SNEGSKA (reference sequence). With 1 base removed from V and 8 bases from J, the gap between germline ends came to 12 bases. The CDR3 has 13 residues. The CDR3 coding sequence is TGCAGTGCTAGAGTGCAGCAAAGGTATGAGCAGTTCTTC. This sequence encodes CSARVQQRYEQFF.

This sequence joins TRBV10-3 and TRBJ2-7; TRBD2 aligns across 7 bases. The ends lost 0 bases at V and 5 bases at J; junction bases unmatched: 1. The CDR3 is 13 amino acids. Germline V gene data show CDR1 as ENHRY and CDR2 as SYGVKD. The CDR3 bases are TGTGCCATCAGTGAGTCGGGAGGGAACGAGCAGTACTTC. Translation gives CAISESGGNEQYF.

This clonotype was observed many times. The CDR3 DNA reads as TGTGCCAGCAGCCCCCCGGGACAGATGAATGAAAAACTGTTTTTT. It encodes CASSPPGQMNEKLFF. V gene TRBV7-9 combines with J gene TRBJ1-4, with TRBD1 identical over 7 bases. J was trimmed by 5 bases and V by 5 bases; bases with no gene match: 8. Germline V gene lookup returns CDR1 SEHNR and CDR2 FQNEAQ (reference sequence). The CDR3 contains 15 residues.

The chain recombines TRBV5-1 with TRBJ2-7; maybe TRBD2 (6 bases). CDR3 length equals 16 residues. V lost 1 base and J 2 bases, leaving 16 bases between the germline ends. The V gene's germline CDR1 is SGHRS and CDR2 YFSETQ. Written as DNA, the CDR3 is TGCGCCAGCAGCTTGAGGACTACCAGGAGGACCTACGAGCAGTACTTC. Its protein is CASSLRTTRRTYEQYF.

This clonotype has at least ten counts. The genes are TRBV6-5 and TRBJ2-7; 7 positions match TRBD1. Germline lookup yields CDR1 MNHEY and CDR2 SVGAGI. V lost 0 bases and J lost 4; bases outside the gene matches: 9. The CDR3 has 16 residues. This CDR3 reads CASSYSGQQQSYEQYF. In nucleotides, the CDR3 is TGTGCCAGCAGTTACTCGGGACAGCAGCAAAGTTACGAGCAGTACTTC.

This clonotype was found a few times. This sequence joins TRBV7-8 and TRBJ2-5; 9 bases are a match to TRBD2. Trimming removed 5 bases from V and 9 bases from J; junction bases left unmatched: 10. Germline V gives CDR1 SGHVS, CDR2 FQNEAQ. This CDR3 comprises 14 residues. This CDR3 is CASSREVAGAAQYF. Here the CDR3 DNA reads TGTGCCAGCAGCCGAGAGGTAGCGGGAGCGGCCCAGTACTTC. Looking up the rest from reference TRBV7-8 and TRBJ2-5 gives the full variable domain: GAGVSQSPRYKVAKRGQDVALRCDPISGHVSLFWYQQALGQGPEFLTYFQNEAQLDKSGLPSDRFFAERPEGSVSTLKIQRTQQEDSAVYLCASSREVAGAAQYFGPGTRLLVL.

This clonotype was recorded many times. CDR3 sequence reads: CASSVEGTDTQYF. In DNA form, the CDR3 reads TGTGCCAGCAGCGTAGAAGGCACAGATACGCAGTATTTT. V and J are TRBV9 and TRBJ2-3; D is unresolved. Trimming shortened V by 0 bases and J by 1 base, and 3 bases separated the two germline ends. The CDR3 covers 13 residues. CDR1 and CDR2 (germline): SGDLS, YYNGEE.